One and the same sample provided the 7 T cell receptor beta chains below, sequenced in a study of blood T cell repertoires in COVID-19. Libraries were prepared by immunoSEQ multiplex PCR; TCRdb keeps only in-frame clonotypes and omits some of them. This sample has over 250,000 clones, with 85% to 90% found just once. What was sequenced was peripheral blood. Source of these receptors: a human donor in a cohort sampled during active COVID-19.

The chain links TRBV5-4 to TRBJ2-3; the D gene is possibly TRBD2 (5 bases). V lost 0 bases and J 11 bases, leaving 10 bases between the germline ends. The CDR3 loop spans 12 amino acids. CDR1 and CDR2 from the germline V gene are SGHNT and YYREEE (reference sequence). In nucleotides, the CDR3 is TGTGCCAGCAGCTTGGAGGCGGGCAGGCAGTATTTT. Translation: CASSLEAGRQYF. The whole variable domain, remainder taken from reference TRBV5-4 and TRBJ2-3, is ETGVTQSPTHLIKTRGQQVTLRCSSQSGHNTVSWYQQALGQGPQFIFQYYREEENGRGNFPPRFSGLQFPNYSSELNVNALELDDSALYLCASSLEAGRQYFGPGTRLTVL.

The DNA of the CDR3 is TGTGCCAGCTCACCAGCGGGGACCAGCTACGAGCAGTACTTC. It encodes CASSPAGTSYEQYF. The J gene is TRBJ2-7, the V gene TRBV18, with D possibly being TRBD2 (6 bases). V lost 2 bases and J 3 bases, leaving 11 bases between the germline ends. The CDR3 is 14 amino acids. The V gene's germline CDR1 is KGHSH and CDR2 LQKENI.

This clone was counted only a few times. This rearrangement joins TRBV3-1 (or the pseudogene TRBV3-2) to TRBJ1-5; D gene unclear. Trimming shortened V by 4 bases and J by 0 bases, and 10 bases separated the two germline ends. The CDR3 length is 15 residues. Germline CDR1 and CDR2: LGHDT and YNNKEL (reference sequence). The CDR3 here is CASSLGRGSNQPQHF. CDR3 in DNA: TGTGCCAGCAGCCTGGGTCGGGGTAGCAATCAGCCCCAGCATTTT.

CDR3 sequence reads: CASSAGTSTDTQYF. The CDR3 nucleotides read TGCGCCAGCAGCGCGGGGACTAGTACAGATACGCAGTATTTT. This chain connects TRBV5-1 to TRBJ2-3, with 8 bases matching TRBD2. Germline V gives CDR1 SGHRS, CDR2 YFSETQ. The V gene end was trimmed by 4 bases and the J gene end by 3 bases; junction bases not matched to a gene: 4. The length of the CDR3 is 14 residues.

The rearrangement uses TRBV27 and TRBJ2-1, with D maybe TRBD2 (5 bases). With 5 bases removed from V and 0 bases from J, the gap between germline ends came to 8 bases. The CDR3 contains 14 residues. Germline assignment: CDR1 MNHEY and CDR2 SMNVEV (reference sequence). The CDR3 loop is CASSARDSYNEQFF. In nucleotides, the CDR3 is TGTGCCAGCAGTGCCCGGGACTCCTACAATGAGCAGTTCTTC.

V usage is TRBV5-4 and J usage is TRBJ2-1, with D perhaps TRBD2 (5 bases). The CDR3 covers 13 residues. Germline CDR1 SGHNT, CDR2 YYREEE (reference sequence). V was cut by 5 bases and J by 12 bases, with 18 bases left in between. In DNA form, the CDR3 reads TGTGCCAGCAGGCTAGGTCTTGAGGGATCGCAGTTCTTC. Translation: CASRLGLEGSQFF.

V and J are TRBV29-1 and TRBJ1-5, with 8 positions matching TRBD1. The trim removed 4 bases at V and 1 base at J, leaving 6 bases unmatched. CDR3 length: 15 residues. Germline V lookup: CDR1 SQVTM, CDR2 ANQGSEA. The CDR3 nucleotides read TGCAGCGTTGCAGTTCAGGGGGCGAGCAATCAGCCCCAGCATTTT. Its translation: CSVAVQGASNQPQHF.